This T cell receptor (beta chain) was profiled in a study of T cell changes during pregnancy in multiple sclerosis. Some clones are missing from TCRdb's copy, which holds only in-frame ones; the method was immunoSEQ multiplex PCR. The sample lists around 58,000 clones, around 90% occurring once. V was clipped by 0 bases and J by 0 bases; unmatched bases: 3. This CDR3 has 17 amino acids. CDR1 and CDR2 from the germline V gene are SGHRS and YFSETQ. The sample here was CD4+ T cells from peripheral blood mononuclear cells, taken after pregnancy. This receptor was taken from a female donor in good health, enrolled as a control in a pregnancy study. The chain has TRBV5-1 and TRBJ2-1; 10 bases match TRBD2. The CDR3 loop reads CASSLERGGRSYNEQFF. The CDR3 DNA is TGCGCCAGCAGCTTGGAGCGGGGGGGCCGCTCCTACAATGAGCAGTTCTTC.